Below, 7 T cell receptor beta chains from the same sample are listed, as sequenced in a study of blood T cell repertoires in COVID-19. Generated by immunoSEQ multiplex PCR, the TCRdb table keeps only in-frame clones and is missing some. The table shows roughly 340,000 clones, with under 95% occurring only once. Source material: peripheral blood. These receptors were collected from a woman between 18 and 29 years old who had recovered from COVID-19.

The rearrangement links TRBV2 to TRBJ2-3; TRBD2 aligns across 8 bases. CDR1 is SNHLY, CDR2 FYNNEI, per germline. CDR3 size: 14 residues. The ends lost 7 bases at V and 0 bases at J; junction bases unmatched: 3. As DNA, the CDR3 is TGTGCCAGCATTAGCGGGGCAAGCACAGATACGCAGTATTTT. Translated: CASISGASTDTQYF.

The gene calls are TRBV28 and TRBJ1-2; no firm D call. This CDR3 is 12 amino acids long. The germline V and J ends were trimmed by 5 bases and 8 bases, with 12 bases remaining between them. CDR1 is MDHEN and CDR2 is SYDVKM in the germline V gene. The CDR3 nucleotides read TGTGCCAGCAGTCAAATCACATCCGGCTACACCTTC. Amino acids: CASSQITSGYTF.

For the CDR3, the DNA is TGTGCCAGCAGCCGGACAGGGCCCTACGAGCAGTACGTC. It codes for CASSRTGPYEQYV. This chain joins TRBV6-5 and TRBJ2-7, with 8 bases that match TRBD1. The CDR3 has 13 residues. Germline assignment: CDR1 MNHEY and CDR2 SVGAGI. Trimming took 6 bases from V and 2 from J; bases not matched to a gene: 3.

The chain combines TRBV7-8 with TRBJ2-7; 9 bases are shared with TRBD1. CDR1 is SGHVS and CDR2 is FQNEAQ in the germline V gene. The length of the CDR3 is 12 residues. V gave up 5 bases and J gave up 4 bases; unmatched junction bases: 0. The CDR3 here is CASSDRGYEQYV. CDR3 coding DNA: TGTGCCAGCAGCGACAGGGGGTACGAGCAGTACGTC.

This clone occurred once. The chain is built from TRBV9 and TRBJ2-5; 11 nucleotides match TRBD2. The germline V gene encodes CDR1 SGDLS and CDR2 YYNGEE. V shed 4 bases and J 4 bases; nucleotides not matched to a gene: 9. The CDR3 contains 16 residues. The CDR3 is CASSRSGRGRRETQYF. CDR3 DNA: TGTGCCAGCAGCCGTAGCGGGAGGGGGAGGAGAGAGACCCAGTACTTC.

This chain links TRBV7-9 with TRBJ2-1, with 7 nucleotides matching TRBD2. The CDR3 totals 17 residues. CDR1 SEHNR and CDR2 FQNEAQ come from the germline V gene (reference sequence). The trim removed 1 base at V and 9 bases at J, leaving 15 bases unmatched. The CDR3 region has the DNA TGTGCCAGCAGCTTAGTTAGGGCCGGACTAGGGAGATCTGAGCAGTTCTTC. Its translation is CASSLVRAGLGRSEQFF.

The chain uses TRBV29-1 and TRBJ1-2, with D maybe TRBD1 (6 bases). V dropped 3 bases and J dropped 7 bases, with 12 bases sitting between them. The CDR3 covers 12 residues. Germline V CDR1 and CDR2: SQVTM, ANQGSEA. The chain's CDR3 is CSVDHRAGGYTF. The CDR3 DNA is TGCAGCGTTGATCACAGGGCGGGTGGCTACACCTTC. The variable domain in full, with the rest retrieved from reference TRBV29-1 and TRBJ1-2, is SAVISQKPSRDICQRGTSLTIQCQVDSQVTMMFWYRQQPGQSLTLIATANQGSEATYESGFVIDKFPISRPNLTFSTLTVSNMSPEDSSIYLCSVDHRAGGYTFGSGTRLTVV.